This T cell receptor beta chain came from a study of beta chain features in type 1 diabetes. Based on CD45RO/CCR7/CD25/CD127/CD95/CD27, CD4+ regulatory, stem cell-like memory, naive and central memory cells were sorted. The CDR3 sequence is 15 residues long. The V gene's germline CDR1 is MNHEY and CDR2 SVGAGI. Trimming took 2 bases from V and 0 from J, leaving 9 bases between them. Every isolated RNA sample was fully reverse transcribed, so sequencing captured expressed TCRB transcripts. Libraries were prepared by immunoSEQ multiplex PCR; TCRdb keeps only in-frame clonotypes and omits some of them. The profile shows some 280,000 clones, more than 13% of them singletons. On this clone itself: The antigen remains undetermined.

Study-level points and caveats: Equally in patients and controls, PCR might preferentially amplify shorter templates. Shorter TCRB CDR3s, moderately but significantly so, marked every one of the four CD4+ subsets in Type 1 diabetes patients.

The rearrangement joins TRBV6-5 to TRBJ2-3, with D perhaps matching TRBD2 (6 bases). The sequencing input was naive CD4+ T cells from blood. This TCR derives from a young man with type 1 diabetes. CDR3 residues: CASSYGSGSTDTQYF. CDR3 nucleotides: TGTGCCAGCAGTTACGGAAGCGGGAGCACAGATACGCAGTATTTT.